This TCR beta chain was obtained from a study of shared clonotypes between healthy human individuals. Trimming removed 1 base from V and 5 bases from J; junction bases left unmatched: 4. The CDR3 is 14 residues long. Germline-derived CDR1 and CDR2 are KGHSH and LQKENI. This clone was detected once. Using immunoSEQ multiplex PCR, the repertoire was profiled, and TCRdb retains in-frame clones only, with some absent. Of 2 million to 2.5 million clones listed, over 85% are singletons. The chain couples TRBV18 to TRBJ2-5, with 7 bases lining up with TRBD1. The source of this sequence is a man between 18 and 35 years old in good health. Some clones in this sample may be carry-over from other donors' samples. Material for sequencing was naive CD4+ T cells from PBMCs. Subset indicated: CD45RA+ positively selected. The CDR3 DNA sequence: TGTGCCAGCTCACCACAGGGACAGCGGGAGACCCAGTACTTC. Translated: CASSPQGQRETQYF.